The T cell receptor (beta chain) described here comes from a study of HIV-infected patients and healthy controls. General study findings and limits: In healthy controls, MAIT alpha CDR3s were common; in HIV+ repertoires, severely depleted.

This clonotype occurred many times. Its antigen is as yet unknown. No cell fractionation was done, so the repertoire covers all unsorted peripheral blood T cells. This CDR3 spans 14 amino acids. With 3 bases removed from V and 1 base from J, the gap between germline ends came to 7 bases. cDNA was made from 500 ng RNA using alpha and beta constant primers. Alpha and beta chain libraries were made separately by chain-specific third strand synthesis with multiplexing indices. TCRdb itself ran the 5' RACE reads through MiXCR, one entry per CDR3 protein. The sample records about 13,000 distinct CDR3 sequences, roughly a tenth being singletons.

This chain links TRBV12-3 or TRBV12-4 with TRBJ1-5; the D is unclear. The sequence was collected from an adult in good health. Specimen: blood. CDR3 bases: TGTGCCAGCAGTTTGGTTCAAAGCAATCAGCCCCAGCATTTT. Translating it yields CASSLVQSNQPQHF.